This T cell receptor beta chain derives from a study of T cell changes during pregnancy in multiple sclerosis. Libraries were prepared by immunoSEQ multiplex PCR; TCRdb keeps only in-frame clonotypes and omits some of them. The sample includes approximately 70,000 clones, around 90% of them seen just once. The CDR3 runs to 13 residues. The germline V gene encodes CDR1 KGHSH and CDR2 LQKENI. V was shortened by 6 bases and J by 8 bases, with 16 bases between the two germline ends. Sequencing used peripheral blood, obtained in the first trimester of pregnancy. This chain links TRBV18 with TRBJ1-2; the D is unclear. This sequence originates from a female donor with multiple sclerosis, enrolled in a pregnancy study. In DNA form, the CDR3 reads TGTGCCAGCTCCCCTCCGGAGCGCAAGGGCTACACCTTC. Translating gives CASSPPERKGYTF.